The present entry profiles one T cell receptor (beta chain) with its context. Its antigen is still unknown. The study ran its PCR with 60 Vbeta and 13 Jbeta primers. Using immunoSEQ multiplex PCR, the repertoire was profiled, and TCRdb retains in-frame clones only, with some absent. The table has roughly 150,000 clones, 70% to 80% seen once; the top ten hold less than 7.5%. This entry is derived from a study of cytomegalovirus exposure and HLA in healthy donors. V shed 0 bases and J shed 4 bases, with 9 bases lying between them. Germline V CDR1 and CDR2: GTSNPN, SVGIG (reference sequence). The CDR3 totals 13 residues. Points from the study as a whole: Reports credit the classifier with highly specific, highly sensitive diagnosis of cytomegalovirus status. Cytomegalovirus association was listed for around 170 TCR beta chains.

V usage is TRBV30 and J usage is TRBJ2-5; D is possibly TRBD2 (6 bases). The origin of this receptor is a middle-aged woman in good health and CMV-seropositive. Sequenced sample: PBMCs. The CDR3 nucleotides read TGTGCCTGGAGTGTTGCGGGAACAGAGACCCAGTACTTC. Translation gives CAWSVAGTETQYF.